This TCR beta chain was identified during a study of CD8 T cells in ankylosing spondylitis. Findings and caveats of the study: A TCR beta motif made of eight highly homologous variants seemed typical of ankylosing spondylitis blood.

CDR1 is KGHDR, CDR2 SFDVKD, per germline. CDR3 length: 13 amino acids. V lost 3 bases and J 7 bases, leaving 9 bases between the germline ends. This clonotype was recorded many times. Its antigen is not identified. TCRdb passed the 5' RACE reads through MiXCR, listing each CDR3 protein once. Of approximately 540,000 distinct CDR3 sequences detected, approximately 11% appear once; the ten largest clones hold approximately 6.2%. The TCR comes from a male donor with ankylosing spondylitis. V is TRBV24-1 and J is TRBJ2-1; D not certain. The sample consisted of blood, either unsorted or a sorted T cell fraction (not recorded which). This chain's CDR3 is CATSDLQRNEQFF. CDR3 nucleotide sequence: TGTGCCACCAGTGATCTACAGAGAAATGAGCAGTTCTTC.